This T cell receptor beta chain stems from a study of blood T cell repertoires in COVID-19. Whole-study context: Donors in the United States, Italy and Spain gave samples during acute or convalescent COVID-19. T cells, B-cell-depleted T cells, or PBMCs supplied cDNA or gDNA.

As originally analysed: Amplification from reference gene primers served as the basis for estimated nucleated cell counts. Here immunoSEQ multiplex PCR was the method, and the copy in TCRdb shows in-frame clones only, minus some. V and J calls and clone size come straight from that table; D and trimming were deduced from the DNA. This sample has roughly 120,000 clones; approximately 90% occur once, and the top ten carry approximately 1.7%. This receptor was obtained from a human donor with active COVID-19. The donor label of this sample is uncertain. Sample: peripheral blood.

The CDR3 DNA reads as TGTGCCTCCCTGGCCCGGACAGGGTATGGCTACACCTTC. Its protein product is CASLARTGYGYTF. The chain links TRBV19 to TRBJ1-2; 8 bases match TRBD1. CDR3 length: 13 residues. The V segment lost 11 bases and the J segment 5 bases; nucleotides outside the gene matches: 10. Looked up from germline, CDR1 is LNHDA and CDR2 is SQIVND (reference sequence).